This TCR beta chain was documented in a study of T cell repertoires in cytomegalovirus infection. Study information: The authors relied on CMV epitopes, both recently identified HLA-C-restricted and well-studied HLA-B-restricted. Points from the study as a whole: In two of eight donors, the top clonotype was HLA-C-restricted CMV-specific.

Each CDR3 protein is one row after TCRdb ran MiXCR on the reads. The sample lists about 770,000 distinct CDR3 sequences, 25% to 35% occurring once. The CDR3 is 16 amino acids. V was trimmed by 0 bases and J by 3 bases, leaving 15 bases between them. Per germline, CDR1 SGDLS and CDR2 YYNGEE. As regards this clonotype: Its antigen is still unknown.

The sample in question was cultured CD8+ T cells from PBMCs, obtained from culture after CMV antigen stimulation. The chain joins TRBV9 to TRBJ1-1, with D perhaps matching TRBD1 (6 bases). The sequence came from a human donor in good health (CMV status not recorded). Some clones in this sample may be carry-over from other donors' samples. Here the CDR3 DNA reads TGTGCCAGCAGCGTAGTCGGGGGGCGCAGGGACACTGAAGCTTTCTTT. Translating gives CASSVVGGRRDTEAFF. The whole variable domain, remainder taken from reference TRBV9 and TRBJ1-1, is DSGVTQTPKHLITATGQRVTLRCSPRSGDLSVYWYQQSLDQGLQFLIQYYNGEERAKGNILERFSAQQFPDLHSELNLSSLELGDSALYFCASSVVGGRRDTEAFFGQGTRLTVV.